Included here is one TCR beta chain sequence, with context. Antigen specificity is unknown. Germline CDR1 is MRHNA and CDR2 is SNTAGT. V lost 5 bases and J lost 4; bases outside the gene matches: 5. The CDR3 runs to 14 residues. The record originates from a study of cytomegalovirus exposure and HLA in healthy donors. The study, taken as a whole, reports: In vitro confirmation showed three CMV-associated chains to be CMV antigen specific.

The method was immunoSEQ multiplex PCR; TCRdb's version includes in-frame clones alone and lacks a portion of them. The sample carries fewer than 120,000 clones, approximately 90% recorded once. The source material was PBMCs. V gene TRBV6-4 combines with J gene TRBJ2-3; 8 bases agree with TRBD2. This TCR derives from a woman aged 18 to 35 in good health and CMV-seronegative. The CDR3 DNA sequence: TGTGCCAGCAGTCCGGGACTAGACTCAGATACGCAGTATTTT. Translating it yields CASSPGLDSDTQYF.